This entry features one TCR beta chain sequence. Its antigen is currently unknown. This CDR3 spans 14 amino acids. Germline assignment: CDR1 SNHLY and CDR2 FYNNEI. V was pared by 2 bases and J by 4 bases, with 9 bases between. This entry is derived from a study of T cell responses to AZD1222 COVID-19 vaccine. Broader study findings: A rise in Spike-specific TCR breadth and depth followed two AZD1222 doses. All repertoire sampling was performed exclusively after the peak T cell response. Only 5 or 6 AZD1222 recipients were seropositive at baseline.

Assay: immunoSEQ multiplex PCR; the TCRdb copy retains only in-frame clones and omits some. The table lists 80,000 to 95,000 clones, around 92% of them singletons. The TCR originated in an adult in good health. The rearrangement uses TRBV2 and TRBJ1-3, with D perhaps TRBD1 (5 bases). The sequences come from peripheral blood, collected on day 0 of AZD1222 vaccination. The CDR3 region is CASSENRQGNTIYF. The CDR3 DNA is TGTGCCAGCAGTGAAAACAGGCAGGGAAACACCATATATTTT.